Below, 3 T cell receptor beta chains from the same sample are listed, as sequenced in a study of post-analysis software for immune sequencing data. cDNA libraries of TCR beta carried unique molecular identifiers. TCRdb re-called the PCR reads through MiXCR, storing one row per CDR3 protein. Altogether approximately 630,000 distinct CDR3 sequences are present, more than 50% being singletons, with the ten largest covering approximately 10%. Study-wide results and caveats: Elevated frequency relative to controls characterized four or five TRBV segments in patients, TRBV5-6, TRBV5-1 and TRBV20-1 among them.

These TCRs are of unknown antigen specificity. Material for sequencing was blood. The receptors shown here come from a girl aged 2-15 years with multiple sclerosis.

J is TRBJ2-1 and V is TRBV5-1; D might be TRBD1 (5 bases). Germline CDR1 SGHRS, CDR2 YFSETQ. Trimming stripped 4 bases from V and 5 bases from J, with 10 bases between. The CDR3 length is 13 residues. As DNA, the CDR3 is TGCGCCAGCAGCCTGGACAAACACAATGAGCAGTTCTTC. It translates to CASSLDKHNEQFF.

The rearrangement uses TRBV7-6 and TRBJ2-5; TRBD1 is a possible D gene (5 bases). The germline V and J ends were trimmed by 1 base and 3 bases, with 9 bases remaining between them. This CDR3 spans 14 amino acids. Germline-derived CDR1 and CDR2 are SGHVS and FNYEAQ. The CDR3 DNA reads TGTGCCAGCAGCTTAGACTTGACAGAAGAGACCCAGTACTTC. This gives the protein CASSLDLTEETQYF. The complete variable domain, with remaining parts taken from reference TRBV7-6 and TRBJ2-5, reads GAGVSQSPRYKVTKRGQDVALRCDPISGHVSLYWYRQALGQGPEFLTYFNYEAQQDKSGLPNDRFSAERPEGSISTLTIQRTEQRDSAMYRCASSLDLTEETQYFGPGTRLLVL.

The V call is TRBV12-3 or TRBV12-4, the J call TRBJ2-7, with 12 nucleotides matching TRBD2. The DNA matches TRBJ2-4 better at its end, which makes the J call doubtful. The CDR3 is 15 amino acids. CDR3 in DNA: TGTGCCAGCAGTTTAGCGACTAGCGGGAGTAACATTCAGTACTTC. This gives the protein CASSLATSGSNIQYF.